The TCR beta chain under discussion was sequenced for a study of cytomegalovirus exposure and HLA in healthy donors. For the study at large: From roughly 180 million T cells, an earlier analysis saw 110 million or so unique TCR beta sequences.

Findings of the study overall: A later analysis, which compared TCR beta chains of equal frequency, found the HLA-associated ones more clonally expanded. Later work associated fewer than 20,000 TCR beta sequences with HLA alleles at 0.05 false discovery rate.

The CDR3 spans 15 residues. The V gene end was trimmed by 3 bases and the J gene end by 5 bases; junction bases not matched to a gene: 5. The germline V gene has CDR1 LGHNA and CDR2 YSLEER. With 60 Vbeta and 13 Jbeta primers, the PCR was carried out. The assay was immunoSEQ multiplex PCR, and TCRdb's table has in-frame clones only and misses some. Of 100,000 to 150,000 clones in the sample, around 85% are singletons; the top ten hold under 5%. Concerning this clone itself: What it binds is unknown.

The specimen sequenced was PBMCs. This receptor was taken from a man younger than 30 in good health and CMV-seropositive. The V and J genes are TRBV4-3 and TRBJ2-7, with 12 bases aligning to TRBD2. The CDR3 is CASSHRLAGEDEQYF. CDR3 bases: TGCGCCAGCAGCCATCGACTAGCGGGAGAGGACGAGCAGTACTTC.